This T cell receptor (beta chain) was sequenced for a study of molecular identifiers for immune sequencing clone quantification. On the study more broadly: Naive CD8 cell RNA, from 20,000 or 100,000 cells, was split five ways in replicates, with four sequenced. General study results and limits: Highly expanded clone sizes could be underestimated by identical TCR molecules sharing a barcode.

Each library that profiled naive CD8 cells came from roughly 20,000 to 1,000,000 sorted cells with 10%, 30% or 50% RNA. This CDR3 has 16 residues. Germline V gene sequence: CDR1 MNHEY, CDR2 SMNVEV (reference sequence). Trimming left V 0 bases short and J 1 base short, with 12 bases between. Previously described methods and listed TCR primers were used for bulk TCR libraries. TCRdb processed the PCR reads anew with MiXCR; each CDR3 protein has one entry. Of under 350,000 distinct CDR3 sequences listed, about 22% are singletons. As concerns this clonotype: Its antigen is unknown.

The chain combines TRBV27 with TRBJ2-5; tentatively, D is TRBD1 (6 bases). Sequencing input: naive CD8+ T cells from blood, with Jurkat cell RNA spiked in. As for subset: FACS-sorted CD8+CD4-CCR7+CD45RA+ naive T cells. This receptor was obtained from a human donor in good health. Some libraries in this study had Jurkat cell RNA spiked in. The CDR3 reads CASSLSPTGSQETQYF. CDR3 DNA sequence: TGTGCCAGCAGTTTATCCCCAACAGGGTCCCAAGAGACCCAGTACTTC.